A selection of T cell receptor beta chains follows, all from one sample in a study of tumor-infiltrating lymphocytes in primary liver carcinoma. TCRdb re-derived calls from the multiplex PCR reads in MiXCR, one entry per CDR3 protein. The sample contains fewer than 400,000 distinct CDR3 sequences, 58% of which appear only once. Source material: peripheral blood. The receptors stem from a woman aged 25-40 years with primary liver carcinoma and hepatitis B virus infection. Each CDR3 is given with its conserved first and last residue. The D gene is left open where the match is weak. A clone size is listed for some rows: how often the clone was seen (once, few, many), or a class if it is expanded.

>15|TRBJ2-5|TRBV9|NA|TRBD1
TGTGCCAGCAGCGTAGATGGACAGGGGAGAGAGACCCAGTACTTC
CASSVDGQGRETQYF
>17|TRBJ2-3|TRBV11-2|NA|TRBD2
TGTGCCGGCAGCTTAGACCTAGCGGGAGTCGTTACAGATACGCGGTATTTT
CAGSLDLAGVVTDTRYF
>15|TRBJ2-6|TRBV4-1|NA|NA
TGCGCCAGCAGCCCCCCTAGCTCTGGGGCCAACGCCCTGACTTTC
CASSPPSSGANALTF
>16|TRBJ2-5|TRBV11-3|NA|TRBD2
TGTGCCAGCAGAATTGGACTAGCGGGAATCCAAAAGGCCCAGTACTTC
CASRIGLAGIQKAQYF
>13|TRBJ1-3|TRBV30|NA|NA
TGTGCCTCATCAACCGAAGCTGGAAACACCATATATTTT
CASSTEAGNTIYF
>16|TRBJ2-1|TRBV11-2|many|NA
TGTGCCAGCAGCACGACTAGTCCAACCCACTACAATGAGCAGTTCTTC
CASSTTSPTHYNEQFF
>14|TRBJ2-3|TRBV6-2/TRBV6-3|NA|NA
TGTGCCACCAAGGTACTTAGGAGCACAGATACGCAGTATTTT
CATKVLRSTDTQYF
>15|TRBJ1-6|TRBV12-3/TRBV12-4|NA|TRBD1
TGTGCCAGCAGTGCTCAGGGGGAACTAAATTCACCCCTCCACTTT
CASSAQGELNSPLHF
>13|TRBJ2-1|TRBV11-2|NA|NA
TGTGCCAGCAGCTTAGACCTGGACAATGAGCACTTCTTC
CASSLDLDNEHFF
>13|TRBJ2-1|TRBV29-1|many|NA
TGCAGCGTTGAGGCTACCTCCTACAATGAGCAGTTCTTC
CSVEATSYNEQFF
>16|TRBJ2-4|TRBV11-2|many|NA
TGTGCCAGCAGACCGACCCCCAGGGGTAGGATAAACGTTCAGTACTTC
CASRPTPRGRINVQYF
>12|TRBJ2-3|TRBV7-9|NA|NA
TGTGCCAGCAGTTACCCCGAGGGTACGCAGTATTTT
CASSYPEGTQYF
>14|TRBJ2-1|TRBV11-1|NA|TRBD1
TGTACCAGCAGCCTGGGACAGGGAGGGAATGAGCAGTTCTTC
CTSSLGQGGNEQFF
>11|TRBJ2-1|TRBV7-9|NA|NA
TGTGCCAGCAGCCCCAGTGGGGAGCAGTTCTTC
CASSPSGEQFF
>8|TRBJ2-7|TRBV7-9|NA|NA
TGTGCCAGCGAAGAGCAGTACTTC
CASEEQYF
>14|TRBJ2-3|TRBV6-2/TRBV6-3|NA|NA
TGTGCCAGCAGTGCGATGGGGGGCCCTAGGCCCCAGTATTTT
CASSAMGGPRPQYF
>15|TRBJ2-4|TRBV4-3|NA|TRBD1
TGCGCCAGCGGCCCCGGGGACAGGGGGGACAACATTCAGTATTTC
CASGPGDRGDNIQYF
>14|TRBJ2-1|TRBV5-6|NA|TRBD2
TGTGCCAGCAGCTTCTCCGGGACTAGTAATGAGCAGTTCTTC
CASSFSGTSNEQFF
>18|TRBJ2-7|TRBV6-7|NA|TRBD1
TGTGCCAGCAGTTACATGCTGTTCCGGGACAGGGCATTGTACGAGCAGTACTTC
CASSYMLFRDRALYEQYF
>17|TRBJ2-1|TRBV6-6|NA|TRBD1
TGTGCCAGCAGTTCCTCAACGACAGGGTTCAGATTCAGTGAGCAGTTCTTC
CASSSSTTGFRFSEQFF
>19|TRBJ2-7|TRBV4-3|NA|TRBD1
TGCGCCAGCAGCCAAGATTTTGACAGGGGGCGCGCCACAGGATACGAGCAGTATTTC
CASSQDFDRGRATGYEQYF
>17|TRBJ2-5|TRBV28|few|TRBD2
TGTGCCAGCAGTTTATCCAAAGATAGCGGGGGTCAGGAGACCCAGTACTTC
CASSLSKDSGGQETQYF
>18|TRBJ2-2|TRBV6-5|NA|NA
TGTGCCAGCAGTTTCATACGGTCAGATCCCACGAACACCGGGGAGCTGTTTTTT
CASSFIRSDPTNTGELFF
>13|TRBJ1-2|TRBV5-1|few|NA
TGCGCCAGCAGCCGGGACACAAGATATGGCTACACCTTC
CASSRDTRYGYTF
>15|TRBJ1-4|TRBV14|few|NA
TGTGCCAGCAGCCCGCGACAGGCCCCTAATGAAAAACTGTTTTTT
CASSPRQAPNEKLFF
>13|TRBJ1-2|TRBV12-3/TRBV12-4|NA|NA
TGTGCCATCAGTTTAAGGGGGGCGGGAGGCTACACCTTC
CAISLRGAGGYTF
>14|TRBJ2-2|TRBV18|NA|TRBD1
TGTGCCAGCTCACCGAGACAGGGGGCCGGGGAGCTGTTTTTT
CASSPRQGAGELFF
>17|TRBJ2-3|TRBV7-2|few|TRBD2
TGTGCCAGCAGCTTATTTGGACTAGCGACTAGCACAGATACGCAGTATTTT
CASSLFGLATSTDTQYF
>13|TRBJ2-1|TRBV29-1|NA|NA
TGCAGCGTTGCCTCCACCCGCTACATTGAGCAGTTCTTC
CSVASTRYIEQFF
>19|TRBJ1-4|TRBV7-9|NA|TRBD1
TGTGCCAACAGCTCGACCTCGACCGGGACAGGGACCAACAATGAAAAGCTGTTTTTT
CANSSTSTGTGTNNEKLFF
>14|TRBJ1-1|TRBV11-1|many|TRBD1
TGTGCCAGCAGCTTAGGTTCCGGGACAGGGAACGCTTTCTTT
CASSLGSGTGNAFF
>14|TRBJ2-1|TRBV12-5|NA|NA
TGTGCTAGTGGTCCCTTACAGGGCTACAATGAGCAGTTCTTC
CASGPLQGYNEQFF
>15|TRBJ2-6|TRBV12-3/TRBV12-4|NA|NA
TGTGCCAGCAGTCGGACGGTCTCTGAGGCCAACGTCCTGACTTTC
CASSRTVSEANVLTF
>17|TRBJ2-1|TRBV4-1|many|TRBD2
TGCGCCAGCAGCCACCCACGGAGGACTAGCGTACACAATGAGCAGTTCTTC
CASSHPRRTSVHNEQFF
>13|TRBJ2-7|TRBV11-2|NA|NA
TGTGCCAGCAGCTTTTTATTGGACTACGAGCAGGGCTTC
CASSFLLDYEQGF
>13|TRBJ2-7|TRBV12-5|many|NA
TGTGCTAGTGCCCCCGGGACGGTCTACGAGCAGTACTTC
CASAPGTVYEQYF
>17|TRBJ2-7|TRBV10-3|few|NA
TGTGCCATCAGTGCGAGCTTGGGCAGTTCTTTCTCCTACGAGCAGTACTTC
CAISASLGSSFSYEQYF
>14|TRBJ2-7|TRBV11-3|NA|NA
TGTGCCAGGAGCTTAGGGCGACAGAACTACGAGCAGTACTTC
CARSLGRQNYEQYF
>17|TRBJ2-3|TRBV5-1|few|TRBD2
TGCGCCAGCAGCACCGGGACTAGCGGGACTAGCACAGATACGCAGTATTTT
CASSTGTSGTSTDTQYF
>16|TRBJ2-6|TRBV6-1|NA|NA
TGTGCCAGCAGTGAAGCGGGGGGCACTGGGGCCAACGTCCTGACTTTC
CASSEAGGTGANVLTF
>16|TRBJ2-7|TRBV6-5|many|NA
TGTGCCAGCAGTCCGACCGAGGGGATTGGCTCCTACGAGCAGTACTTC
CASSPTEGIGSYEQYF
>15|TRBJ2-2|TRBV6-5|NA|NA
TGTGCCAGCAGTTGTGGACGGACGAGCACCGGGGAGTTGTTTTTT
CASSCGRTSTGELFF
>13|TRBJ2-4|TRBV6-2/TRBV6-3|NA|NA
TGTGCCAGCCTGCTTATAGCCAAAAACATTCAGTATTTC
CASLLIAKNIQYF
>13|TRBJ2-1|TRBV12-3/TRBV12-4|many|NA
TGTGCCAGCATCACTCTTGGGGCCAATGAGCAGTTCTTC
CASITLGANEQFF
>16|TRBJ1-1|TRBV7-9|NA|TRBD1
TGTGCCAGCAGCCCCGGACAGGGAGGATTGAACACTGAAGCTTTCTTT
CASSPGQGGLNTEAFF
>14|TRBJ2-5|TRBV5-4|NA|NA
TGTGCCAGCAGCTTGGACGGGAGCCCAGAGACCCAGTATTTC
CASSLDGSPETQYF